The next 11 T cell receptor beta chains were all read from a single sample in a study of blood T cell repertoires in COVID-19. Clones were read by immunoSEQ multiplex PCR, and TCRdb kept only the in-frame ones, dropping some. The data contain a few hundred thousand clones, about 88% of them singletons. Sample: peripheral blood. Every receptor here comes from a man between 60 and 75 years old who had recovered from COVID-19.

The chain carries TRBV2 and TRBJ2-7, with no clear D. V was pared by 2 bases and J by 7 bases, with 18 bases between. The CDR3 loop spans 15 amino acids. CDR1 SNHLY and CDR2 FYNNEI come from the germline V gene. The CDR3: CASSETSGSLGEQYF. CDR3 DNA sequence: TGTGCCAGCAGTGAAACCTCAGGATCCTTGGGTGAGCAGTACTTC.

V and J are TRBV18 and TRBJ2-3; 12 positions agree with TRBD2. The CDR3 is 16 residues long. Per the germline V gene, CDR1 is KGHSH and CDR2 is LQKENI. The V gene end was trimmed by 1 base and the J gene end by 3 bases; junction bases not matched to a gene: 2. CDR3: CASSPLTSGGTDTQYF. The CDR3 DNA follows: TGTGCCAGCTCACCACTGACTAGCGGGGGTACAGATACGCAGTATTTT.

The chain is built from TRBV7-3 and TRBJ1-1, with D perhaps matching TRBD1 (5 bases). The CDR3 has 14 amino acids. V shed 5 bases and J shed 6 bases, with 16 bases lying between them. CDR1 is SGHTA and CDR2 is FQGTGA in the germline V gene. In DNA form, the CDR3 reads TGTGCCAGCAGCGGAGCGGGGGGAAGCGCTGAAGCTTTCTTT. Protein: CASSGAGGSAEAFF.

CDR3: CASSQDLRQLAGPEYF. The CDR3 region has the DNA TGTGCCAGCAGCCAAGATCTGCGACAACTAGCGGGGCCCGAGTACTTC. This sequence joins TRBV4-2 and TRBJ2-7; 10 bases align to TRBD2. CDR3 length equals 16 residues. Germline CDR1 reads LGHNA; CDR2 reads YNFKEQ. The junction had 13 bases not matched to a gene; V was cut back by 0 bases and J by 11 bases.

This chain links TRBV19 with TRBJ2-3; possible D gene TRBD2, 7 bases. This CDR3 has 13 amino acids. The V end lost 7 bases, the J end lost 5 bases, and 13 bases lay between the germline ends. Germline lookup yields CDR1 LNHDA and CDR2 SQIVND (reference sequence). The CDR3 bases are TGTGCCAGTAACGGGGGGCCGGGAGATACGCAGTATTTT. As protein: CASNGGPGDTQYF.

The chain is built from TRBV19 and TRBJ2-4; 7 nucleotides align to TRBD2. V trimming: 5 bases; J trimming: 0 bases; junction bases outside the gene matches: 4. The germline V gene encodes CDR1 LNHDA and CDR2 SQIVND (reference sequence). The CDR3 is made up of 15 amino acids. The CDR3 bases are TGTGCCAGTAGTTGGGAGGGTTTAGCCAAAAACATTCAGTACTTC. This sequence encodes CASSWEGLAKNIQYF. The whole variable domain, filled in from reference TRBV19 and TRBJ2-4, reads DGGITQSPKYLFRKEGQNVTLSCEQNLNHDAMYWYRQDPGQGLRLIYYSQIVNDFQKGDIAEGYSVSREKKESFPLTVTSAQKNPTAFYLCASSWEGLAKNIQYFGAGTRLSVL.

This chain links TRBV11-2 with TRBJ2-1, with 8 bases identical to TRBD2. With 5 bases clipped from V and 6 bases from J, the junction kept 9 bases outside the gene matches. CDR1 is SGHAT, CDR2 FQNNGV, per germline. The CDR3 covers 15 residues. This CDR3 is CASSETRGASNEQFF. DNA for the CDR3: TGTGCCAGCAGCGAGACGCGGGGGGCCAGCAATGAGCAGTTCTTC.

The chain links TRBV12-5 to TRBJ1-5; tentative D call: TRBD1 (5 bases). The CDR3 runs 17 residues. Trimming removed 1 base at V and 2 bases at J, with 15 bases between. Germline CDR1 is LGHNT and CDR2 is FRNRAP. CDR3 protein: CASGLAIDGGGNQPQHF. Here the CDR3 DNA reads TGTGCTAGTGGTTTGGCCATCGACGGAGGGGGCAATCAGCCCCAGCATTTT.

V and J are TRBV7-9 and TRBJ1-4, with TRBD1 identical over 12 bases. The junction had 1 base not matched to a gene; V was cut back by 3 bases and J by 8 bases. The CDR3 runs to 14 residues. The germline V gene encodes CDR1 SEHNR and CDR2 FQNEAQ (reference sequence). The CDR3 loop reads CASSFGTGGEKLFF. Here the CDR3 DNA reads TGTGCCAGCAGCTTCGGGACAGGGGGCGAAAAACTGTTTTTT. Looking up the rest from reference TRBV7-9 and TRBJ1-4 gives the full variable domain: DTGVSQNPRHKITKRGQNVTFRCDPISEHNRLYWYRQTLGQGPEFLTYFQNEAQLEKSRLLSDRFSAERPKGSFSTLEIQRTEQGDSAMYLCASSFGTGGEKLFFGSGTQLSVL.

This chain uses TRBV19 with TRBJ2-5; the match to TRBD2 covers 9 bases. The CDR3 loop spans 14 amino acids. After removal of 3 bases from V and 5 bases from J, the junction contained 4 bases not matched to a gene. Germline V gene sequence: CDR1 LNHDA, CDR2 SQIVND (reference sequence). CDR3 amino acids: CASSMSGTSETQYF. The CDR3 nucleotides are TGTGCCAGTAGTATGTCGGGGACTAGCGAGACCCAGTACTTC.

V and J are TRBV6-5 and TRBJ2-2; D perhaps matches TRBD2 (6 bases). CDR3 length equals 14 residues. V dropped 2 bases and J dropped 6 bases, with 10 bases sitting between them. Germline V lookup: CDR1 MNHEY, CDR2 SVGAGI. The CDR3 sequence: CASSYKGGPGELFF. CDR3 coding DNA: TGTGCCAGCAGTTACAAGGGAGGCCCCGGGGAGCTGTTTTTT.